This TCR beta chain came from a study of graft-versus-host responses after intestinal transplantation. Study at large: Each recipient received anti-thymocyte globulin induction, then tacrolimus and steroids for approximately three years. Study-wide findings and caveats: Among circulating GvH clones, peak levels were associated with early post-transplant declines in HvG clones. Allografts carried high graft-versus-host to host-versus-graft clonal ratios in patients having graft-donor T cell macrochimerism. GvH clonotypes were identified within recipient marrow, with a subset emerging first in ileum or blood.

Comments on this clone: Its antigen is unknown.

Trimming took off 6 bases at V and 5 bases at J, with 7 bases between the two ends. Germline loops: CDR1 WNHNN, CDR2 SYGVQD (reference sequence). The length of the CDR3 is 11 residues. The method was immunoSEQ multiplex PCR; TCRdb's version includes in-frame clones alone and lacks a portion of them. The sample holds approximately 90,000 clones; around nine tenths are singletons and the top ten take 6%. J is TRBJ2-5 and V is TRBV10-1, with D possibly being TRBD1 (6 bases). This sample comprised unstimulated CD8+ T cells sorted from spleen or lymph node cells, obtained before intestinal transplant. This sequence was found in a human donor who received an intestinal transplant. In nucleotides, the CDR3 is TGCGCCAGCAGAAGGGGGGAGACCCAGTACTTC. Its translation is CASRRGETQYF.